A single sample is the source of the 2 T cell receptor beta chains below, sequenced in a study of T cells in women clearing cervical HPV infection. This table comes from immunoSEQ multiplex PCR, and its TCRdb copy is limited to in-frame clones, with some not included. Its listing shows roughly 35,000 clones. The sequenced sample was blood buffy coat. The receptors were gathered from a woman between 18 and 75 years old with a cervical HPV16 infection that either progressed to CIN3+ or cleared (not recorded which).

A word on this clone: The read comes to an end 3 residues before the CDR3 does, leaving the germline J gene to fill in the end. The chain has TRBV9 and TRBJ2-1; D remains unclear. Deletions cut 2 bases from V and 4 bases from J, with 13 bases between. The CDR3 consists of 15 residues. Germline assignment: CDR1 SGDLS and CDR2 YYNGEE. CDR3 in amino acids: CASSVIQGGYNEQFF. The sequenced CDR3 bases are TGTGCCAGCAGCGTGATTCAAGGCGGTTACAATGAG.

Remarks on this clone: The read ends 3 residues early relative to the CDR3; the germline J gene fills the gap. The rearrangement joins TRBV7-2 to TRBJ2-2; 13 bases align to TRBD2. Trimming cost V 6 bases and J 5 bases; bases outside gene matches: 0. In germline, CDR1 is SGHTA, CDR2 FQGNSA. The CDR3 extends over 14 amino acids. This CDR3 reads CASRTSGRTGELFF. The CDR3 bases that were read are TGTGCCAGCAGGACTAGCGGGAGGACCGGGGAG.